The source of this TCR beta chain is a study of blood T cell repertoires in COVID-19. Using immunoSEQ multiplex PCR, the repertoire was profiled, and TCRdb retains in-frame clones only, with some absent. Counted here are about 35,000 clones, around 80% occurring once; the ten biggest clones make up approximately 40%. The CDR3 consists of 14 residues. Germline values: CDR1 MRHNA, CDR2 SNTAGT. V lost 0 bases to trimming and J lost 2 bases, with 6 bases between them. The J gene is TRBJ2-3, the V gene TRBV6-4; no reliable D call. Sequencing used peripheral blood. The sequence was obtained from a man at least 80 years old with active or convalescent COVID-19. As DNA, the CDR3 is TGTGCCAGCAGTGACTCCGGAGACACAGATACGCAGTATTTT. Amino acids: CASSDSGDTDTQYF.